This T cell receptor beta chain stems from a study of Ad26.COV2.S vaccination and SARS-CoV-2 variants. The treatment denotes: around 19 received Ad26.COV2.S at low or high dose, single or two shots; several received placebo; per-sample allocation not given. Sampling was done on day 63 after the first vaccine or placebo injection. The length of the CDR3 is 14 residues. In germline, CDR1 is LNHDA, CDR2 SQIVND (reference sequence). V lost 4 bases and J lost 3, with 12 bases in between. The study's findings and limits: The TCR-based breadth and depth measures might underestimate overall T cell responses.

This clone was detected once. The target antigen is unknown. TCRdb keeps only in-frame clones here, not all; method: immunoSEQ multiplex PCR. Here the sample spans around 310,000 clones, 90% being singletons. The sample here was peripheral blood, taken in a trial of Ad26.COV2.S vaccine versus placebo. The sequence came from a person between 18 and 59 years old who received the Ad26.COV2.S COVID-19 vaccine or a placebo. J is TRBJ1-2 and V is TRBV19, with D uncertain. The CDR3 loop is CASSKTETYYGYTF. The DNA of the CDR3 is TGTGCCAGTAGTAAAACAGAGACTTACTATGGCTACACCTTC.